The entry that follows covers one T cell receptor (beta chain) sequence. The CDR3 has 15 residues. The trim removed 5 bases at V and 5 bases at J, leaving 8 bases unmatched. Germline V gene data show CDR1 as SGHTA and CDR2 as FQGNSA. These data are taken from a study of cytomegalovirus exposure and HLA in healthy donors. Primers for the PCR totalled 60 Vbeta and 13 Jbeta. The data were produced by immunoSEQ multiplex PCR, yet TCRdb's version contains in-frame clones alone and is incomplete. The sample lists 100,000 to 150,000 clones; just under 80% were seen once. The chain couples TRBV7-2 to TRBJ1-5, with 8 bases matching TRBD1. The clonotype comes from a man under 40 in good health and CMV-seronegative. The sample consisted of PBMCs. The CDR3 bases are TGTGCCAGCAGCGAAGAGGACAGGGTAGATCAGCCCCAGCATTTT. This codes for CASSEEDRVDQPQHF.